Each of the 19 T cell receptor beta chains below was sequenced from the same sample in a study of shared clonotypes between healthy human individuals. Sequenced by immunoSEQ multiplex PCR; TCRdb stores in-frame clones only, minus some. The sample carries 2 million to 2.5 million clones, approximately 94% recorded once. The specimen sequenced was naive CD4+ T cells sorted from blood. Stated subset: CD45RA+ positively selected. These receptors all come from a young man in good health.

The CDR3 nucleotides are TGTGCCAGCAGTTACGGTGGGGTCGGGTCACCCCTCCACTTT. It encodes CASSYGGVGSPLHF. The chain uses TRBV6-5 and TRBJ1-6; D call uncertain. This CDR3 region has 14 residues. Trimming pared 2 bases from V and 10 bases from J, leaving 12 bases between. The germline CDR1 and CDR2 sequences are MNHEY and SVGAGI.

The V and J genes are TRBV5-6 and TRBJ2-7, with D unclear. The germline CDR1 and CDR2 sequences are SGHDT and YYEEEE. Trimming took off 4 bases at V and 3 bases at J, with 17 bases between the two ends. The CDR3 loop spans 15 amino acids. The CDR3 sequence is CASSQGTRSFYEQYF. In DNA, the CDR3 is TGTGCCAGCAGCCAAGGCACCCGATCCTTCTACGAGCAGTACTTC.

This clone showed up just once. This sample also contains other DNA sequences that code for the same CDR3. The CDR3 DNA sequence: TGCAGTGCTAGCTCTGGAAACACCATATATTTT. Residues: CSASSGNTIYF. This chain uses TRBV20-1 with TRBJ1-3; the D is unclear. V lost 3 bases, J lost 0 bases, and 0 bases lay in between. Germline assignment: CDR1 DFQATT and CDR2 SNEGSKA (reference sequence). CDR3 length: 11 amino acids.

V gene TRBV18 combines with J gene TRBJ1-5; D is possibly TRBD1 (6 bases). This CDR3 has 16 residues. The V and J ends lost 2 bases and 2 bases respectively, with 13 bases between them. Germline V gene sequence: CDR1 KGHSH, CDR2 LQKENI. The CDR3 loop is CASSPRGADGNQPQHF. CDR3 DNA: TGTGCCAGCTCACCAAGGGGGGCGGATGGCAATCAGCCCCAGCATTTT.

V usage is TRBV7-9 and J usage is TRBJ2-5; maybe TRBD2 (5 bases). This CDR3 spans 15 amino acids. Trimming removed 7 bases at V and 0 bases at J, with 15 bases between. From germline, CDR1 is SEHNR and CDR2 FQNEAQ (reference sequence). The DNA of the CDR3 is TGTGCCAGCACCCCTAAGTCGGGAAACCAAGAGACCCAGTACTTC. This codes for CASTPKSGNQETQYF.

The chain uses TRBV5-1 and TRBJ2-7, with a weak D call TRBD2 (7 bases). This CDR3 has 15 residues. Trimming took off 3 bases at V and 7 bases at J, with 20 bases between the two ends. Germline V gene lookup returns CDR1 SGHRS and CDR2 YFSETQ. The chain's CDR3 is CASSWAGAGVREQYF. The DNA for the CDR3 is TGCGCCAGCAGCTGGGCGGGGGCAGGAGTCAGGGAGCAGTACTTC.

The J gene is TRBJ2-3, the V gene TRBV10-2; 10 nucleotides match TRBD2. Unmatched junction bases numbered 8, after V lost 7 bases and J lost 4 bases. CDR3 length: 15 amino acids. CDR1 is WSHSY, CDR2 SAAADI, per germline. This chain's CDR3 is CASTPLAGKADTQYF. The CDR3 DNA reads TGCGCCAGCACCCCACTAGCGGGGAAAGCAGATACGCAGTATTTT.

The chain is built from TRBV10-1 and TRBJ2-2, with D maybe TRBD2 (6 bases). CDR1 is WNHNN and CDR2 is SYGVQD in the germline V gene (reference sequence). V was clipped by 11 bases and J by 0 bases, with 19 bases between them. The CDR3 runs 16 residues. The CDR3 coding sequence is TGCGCCTTCTCTCTACGGGAGCCTTCGAACACCGGGGAGCTGTTTTTT. Its translation: CAFSLREPSNTGELFF.

The chain is built from TRBV5-1 and TRBJ2-7; no clear D. This CDR3 has 14 residues. Germline V gives CDR1 SGHRS, CDR2 YFSETQ. The ends were cut back, 4 bases at V and 1 base at J, with 12 bases in the middle. For the CDR3, the DNA is TGCGCCAGCAGCACCATGGACGGGTCCTACGAGCAGTACTTC. Encoded protein: CASSTMDGSYEQYF. The variable domain in full, completed from reference TRBV5-1 and TRBJ2-7, reads KAGVTQTPRYLIKTRGQQVTLSCSPISGHRSVSWYQQTPGQGLQFLFEYFSETQRNKGNFPGRFSGRQFSNSRSEMNVSTLELGDSALYLCASSTMDGSYEQYFGPGTRLTVT.

The chain uses TRBV7-8 and TRBJ1-1, with D hard to call. The CDR3 has 15 amino acids. Trimming removed 7 bases at V and 6 bases at J, with 21 bases between. Germline V gene lookup returns CDR1 SGHVS and CDR2 FQNEAQ. CDR3 DNA sequence: TGTGCCAGCAACCTGTGGACGAATCAGGCGGCTGAAGCTTTCTTT. As protein: CASNLWTNQAAEAFF.

This clone was counted a single time. This chain connects TRBV2 to TRBJ1-1, with 7 bases that match TRBD1. Per the germline V gene, CDR1 is SNHLY and CDR2 is FYNNEI. Trimming cost V 7 bases and J 1 base; bases outside gene matches: 6. The CDR3 consists of 14 residues. This chain's CDR3 is CASTQYRGNTEAFF. The CDR3 DNA reads as TGTGCCAGCACCCAATACAGGGGGAACACTGAAGCTTTCTTT.

Concerning this clone itself: A junction end diverges from the germline sequence, so it may reflect a read error. The chain recombines TRBV29-1 with TRBJ2-2; perhaps D is TRBD1 or TRBD2 (5 bases each). Germline V gene sequence: CDR1 SQVTM, CDR2 ANQGSEA. This CDR3 comprises 13 residues. CDR3 sequence reads: CSVSTVRHRGAVF. The CDR3 nucleotides read TGCAGCGTTTCGACAGTGCGACACCGGGGAGCTGTTTTT.

The gene calls are TRBV9 and TRBJ1-5; unclear D gene. Germline-derived CDR1 and CDR2 are SGDLS and YYNGEE. The CDR3 runs 14 residues. V was pared by 0 bases and J by 3 bases, with 7 bases between. CDR3 sequence (DNA): TGTGCCAGCAGCGTAGGCGGAGACAATCAGCCCCAGCATTTT. This sequence encodes CASSVGGDNQPQHF.

This chain joins TRBV23-1 and TRBJ1-1; D is perhaps TRBD1 (5 bases). TRBV23-1 is known as an ORF, though its function is uncertain. There are 14 residues in the CDR3. With 6 bases removed from V and 1 base from J, the gap between germline ends came to 12 bases. The DNA of the CDR3 is TGCGCCAGCAGATTTTCCCAGGGGAACACTGAAGCTTTCTTT. Protein: CASRFSQGNTEAFF.

This clone was recorded once. The chain is built from TRBV5-4 and TRBJ2-2, with 12 nucleotides matching TRBD2. Germline trimming cut 4 bases from V and 1 base from J; bases unmatched to any gene: 5. The CDR3 spans 17 residues. Germline lookup yields CDR1 SGHNT and CDR2 YYREEE (reference sequence). The CDR3 spells CASSLGLAGRNTGELFF. The CDR3 region has the DNA TGTGCCAGCAGCCTCGGACTAGCGGGACGGAACACCGGGGAGCTGTTTTTT.

This clone has just one count. The rearrangement uses TRBV19 and TRBJ1-6, with a possible D match to TRBD1 (6 bases). The CDR3 length is 13 residues. Germline V gene sequence: CDR1 LNHDA, CDR2 SQIVND (reference sequence). The V and J ends lost 4 bases and 9 bases respectively, with 10 bases between them. The CDR3 is CASSSAGASPLHF. CDR3 nucleotides: TGTGCCAGTAGTAGTGCAGGGGCTTCACCCCTCCACTTT.

The V gene is TRBV4-1, the J gene TRBJ2-7; D tentatively fits TRBD1 or TRBD2 (6 bases each). This CDR3 has 16 amino acids. Trimming removed 3 bases at V and 2 bases at J, with 17 bases between. Germline values: CDR1 MGHRA, CDR2 YSYEKL. CDR3 DNA sequence: TGCGCCAGCAGCCAGGCAAGAGACGGGGGCACCTACGAGCAGTACTTC. Encoded protein: CASSQARDGGTYEQYF.

The rearrangement links TRBV7-2 to TRBJ2-7; tentatively, D is TRBD1 (5 bases). Trimming removed 4 bases from V and 2 bases from J, with 6 bases in between. This CDR3 spans 12 amino acids. Germline-derived CDR1 and CDR2 are SGHTA and FQGNSA. Here the CDR3 reads CASSSTAYEQYF. For the CDR3, the DNA is TGTGCCAGCAGCTCGACAGCCTACGAGCAGTACTTC.

The rearrangement joins TRBV19 to TRBJ1-5; TRBD1 might be the D (6 bases). V dropped 4 bases and J dropped 6 bases, with 19 bases sitting between them. CDR1 is LNHDA and CDR2 is SQIVND in the germline V gene (reference sequence). The CDR3 is 16 residues long. In nucleotides, the CDR3 is TGTGCCAGTAGTACACAGGGATTGGAGTTGGGTCAGCCCCAGCATTTT. This translates into CASSTQGLELGQPQHF.